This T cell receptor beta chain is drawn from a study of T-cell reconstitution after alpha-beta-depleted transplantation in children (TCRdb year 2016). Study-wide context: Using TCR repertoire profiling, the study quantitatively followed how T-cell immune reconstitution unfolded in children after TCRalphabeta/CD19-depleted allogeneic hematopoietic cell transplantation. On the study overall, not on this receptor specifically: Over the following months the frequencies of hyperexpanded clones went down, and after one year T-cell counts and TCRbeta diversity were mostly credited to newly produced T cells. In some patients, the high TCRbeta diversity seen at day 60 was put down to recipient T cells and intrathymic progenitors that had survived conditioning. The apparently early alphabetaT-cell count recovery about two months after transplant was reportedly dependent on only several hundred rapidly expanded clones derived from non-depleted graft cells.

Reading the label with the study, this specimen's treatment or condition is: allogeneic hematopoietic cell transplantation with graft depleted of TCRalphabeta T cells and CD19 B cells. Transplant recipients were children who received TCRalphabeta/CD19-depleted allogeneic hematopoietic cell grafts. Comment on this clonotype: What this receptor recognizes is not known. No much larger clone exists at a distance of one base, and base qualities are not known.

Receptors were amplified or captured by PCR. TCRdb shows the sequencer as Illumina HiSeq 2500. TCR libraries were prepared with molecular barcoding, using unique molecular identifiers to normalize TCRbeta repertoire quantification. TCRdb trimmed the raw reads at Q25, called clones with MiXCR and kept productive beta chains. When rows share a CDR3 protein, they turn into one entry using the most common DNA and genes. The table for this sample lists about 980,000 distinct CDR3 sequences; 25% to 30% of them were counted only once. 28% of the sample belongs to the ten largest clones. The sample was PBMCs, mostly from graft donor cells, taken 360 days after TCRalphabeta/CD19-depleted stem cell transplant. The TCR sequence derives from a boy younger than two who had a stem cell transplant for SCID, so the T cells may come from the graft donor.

The DNA is as follows: TGTGCCAGCAGACAAGCAGGGGGGGCCAACGTCCTGACTTTC. Its coded protein is CASRQAGGANVLTF. In this chain, TRBV11-2 is recombined with TRBJ2-6, and the D gene may be TRBD1, 5 bases matching. V is reduced by 6 bases and J by 4 bases, leaving a spacing of 10 bases between them. The germline V gene sets CDR1 to SGHAT and CDR2 to FQNNGV. The CDR3 runs 14 residues from the cysteine to the phenylalanine. Only CDR3 DNA is held: 42 bases, read in frame from base 1.